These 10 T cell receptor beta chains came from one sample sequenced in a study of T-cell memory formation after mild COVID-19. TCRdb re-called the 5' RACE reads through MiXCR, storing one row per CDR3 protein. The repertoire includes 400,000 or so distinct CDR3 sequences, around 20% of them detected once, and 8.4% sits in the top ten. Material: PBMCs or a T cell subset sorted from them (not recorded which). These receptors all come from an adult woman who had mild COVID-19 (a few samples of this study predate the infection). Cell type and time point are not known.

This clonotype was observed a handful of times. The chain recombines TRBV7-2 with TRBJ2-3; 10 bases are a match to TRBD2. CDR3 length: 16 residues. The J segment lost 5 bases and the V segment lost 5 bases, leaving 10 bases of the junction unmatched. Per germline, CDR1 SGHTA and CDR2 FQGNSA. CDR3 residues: CASSPGGAGGKDTQYF. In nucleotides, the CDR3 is TGTGCCAGCAGCCCCGGAGGAGCGGGAGGGAAAGATACGCAGTATTTT.

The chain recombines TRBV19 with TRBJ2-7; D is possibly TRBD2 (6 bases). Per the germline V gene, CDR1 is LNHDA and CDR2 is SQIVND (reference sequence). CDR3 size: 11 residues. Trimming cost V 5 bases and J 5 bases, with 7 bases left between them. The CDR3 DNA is TGTGCCAGTAGTGGGGAGGACGAGCAGTACTTC. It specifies CASSGEDEQYF. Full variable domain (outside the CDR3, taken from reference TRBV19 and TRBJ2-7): DGGITQSPKYLFRKEGQNVTLSCEQNLNHDAMYWYRQDPGQGLRLIYYSQIVNDFQKGDIAEGYSVSREKKESFPLTVTSAQKNPTAFYLCASSGEDEQYFGPGTRLTVT.

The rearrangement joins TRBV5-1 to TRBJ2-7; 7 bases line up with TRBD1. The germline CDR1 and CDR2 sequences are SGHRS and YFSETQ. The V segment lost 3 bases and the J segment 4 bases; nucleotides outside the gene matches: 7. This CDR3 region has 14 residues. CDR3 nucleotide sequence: TGCGCCAGCAGCTCGAGACAGGGCGGATACGAGCAGTACTTC. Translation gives CASSSRQGGYEQYF.

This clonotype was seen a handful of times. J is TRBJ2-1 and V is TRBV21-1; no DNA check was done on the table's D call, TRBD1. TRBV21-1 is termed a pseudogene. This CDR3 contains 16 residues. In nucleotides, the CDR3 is TGTGCCAGCCGCGAGGGGCGCCGGAGCTCCTACAATGAGCAGTTCTTC. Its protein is CASREGRRSSYNEQFF.

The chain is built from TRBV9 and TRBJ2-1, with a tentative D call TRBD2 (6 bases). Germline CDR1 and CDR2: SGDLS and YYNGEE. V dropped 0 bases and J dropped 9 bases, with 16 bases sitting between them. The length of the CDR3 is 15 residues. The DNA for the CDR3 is TGTGCCAGCAGCGTAGAGACGGGAGTATGGGGTGAGCAGTTCTTC. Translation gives CASSVETGVWGEQFF.

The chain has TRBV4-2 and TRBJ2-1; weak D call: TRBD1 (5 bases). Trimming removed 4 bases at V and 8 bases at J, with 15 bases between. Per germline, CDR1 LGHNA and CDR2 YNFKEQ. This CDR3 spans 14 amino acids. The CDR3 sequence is CASSPLSRVDEQFF. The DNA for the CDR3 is TGTGCCAGCAGCCCCCTCAGCAGGGTTGATGAGCAGTTCTTC.

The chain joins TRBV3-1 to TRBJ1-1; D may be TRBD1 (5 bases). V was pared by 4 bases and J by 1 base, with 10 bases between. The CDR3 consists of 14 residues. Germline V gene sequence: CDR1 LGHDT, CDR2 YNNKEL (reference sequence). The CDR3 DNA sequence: TGTGCCAGCAGCCCCAGGGTCGAGAACACTGAAGCTTTCTTT. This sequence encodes CASSPRVENTEAFF.

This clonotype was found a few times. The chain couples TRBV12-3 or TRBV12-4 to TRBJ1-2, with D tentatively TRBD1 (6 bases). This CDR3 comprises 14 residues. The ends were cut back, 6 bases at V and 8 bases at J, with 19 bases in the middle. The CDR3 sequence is CASSHLSGQFGYTF. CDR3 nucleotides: TGTGCCAGCAGCCACCTCTCAGGACAGTTCGGCTACACCTTC.

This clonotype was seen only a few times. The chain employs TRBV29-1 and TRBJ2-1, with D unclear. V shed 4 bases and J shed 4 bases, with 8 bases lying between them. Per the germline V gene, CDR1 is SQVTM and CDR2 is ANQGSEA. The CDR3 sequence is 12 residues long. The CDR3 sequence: CSVVAVYNEQFF. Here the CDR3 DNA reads TGCAGCGTTGTCGCAGTGTACAATGAGCAGTTCTTC.

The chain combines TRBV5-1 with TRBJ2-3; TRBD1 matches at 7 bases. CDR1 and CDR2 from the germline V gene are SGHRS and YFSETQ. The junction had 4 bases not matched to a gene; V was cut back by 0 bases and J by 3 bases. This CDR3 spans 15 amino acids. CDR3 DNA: TGCGCCAGCAGCTTGGCCGACAGGGCAACAGATACGCAGTATTTT. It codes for CASSLADRATDTQYF. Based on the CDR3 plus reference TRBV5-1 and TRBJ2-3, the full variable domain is KAGVTQTPRYLIKTRGQQVTLSCSPISGHRSVSWYQQTPGQGLQFLFEYFSETQRNKGNFPGRFSGRQFSNSRSEMNVSTLELGDSALYLCASSLADRATDTQYFGPGTRLTVL.